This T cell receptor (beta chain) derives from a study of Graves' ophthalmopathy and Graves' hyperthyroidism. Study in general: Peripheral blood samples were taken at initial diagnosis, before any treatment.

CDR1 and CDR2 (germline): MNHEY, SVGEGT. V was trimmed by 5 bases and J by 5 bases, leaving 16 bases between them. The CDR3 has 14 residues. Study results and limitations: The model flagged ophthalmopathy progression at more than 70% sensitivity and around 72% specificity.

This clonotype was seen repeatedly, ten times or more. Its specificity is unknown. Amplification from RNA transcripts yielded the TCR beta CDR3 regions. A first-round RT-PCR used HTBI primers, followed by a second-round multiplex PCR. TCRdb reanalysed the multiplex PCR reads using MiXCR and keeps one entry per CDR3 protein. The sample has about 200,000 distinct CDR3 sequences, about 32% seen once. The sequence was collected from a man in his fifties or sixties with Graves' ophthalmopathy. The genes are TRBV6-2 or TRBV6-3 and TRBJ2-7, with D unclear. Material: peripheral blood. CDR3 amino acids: CASSPFDRTNEQYF. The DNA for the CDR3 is TGTGCCAGCAGTCCATTCGACCGGACCAACGAGCAGTACTTC.